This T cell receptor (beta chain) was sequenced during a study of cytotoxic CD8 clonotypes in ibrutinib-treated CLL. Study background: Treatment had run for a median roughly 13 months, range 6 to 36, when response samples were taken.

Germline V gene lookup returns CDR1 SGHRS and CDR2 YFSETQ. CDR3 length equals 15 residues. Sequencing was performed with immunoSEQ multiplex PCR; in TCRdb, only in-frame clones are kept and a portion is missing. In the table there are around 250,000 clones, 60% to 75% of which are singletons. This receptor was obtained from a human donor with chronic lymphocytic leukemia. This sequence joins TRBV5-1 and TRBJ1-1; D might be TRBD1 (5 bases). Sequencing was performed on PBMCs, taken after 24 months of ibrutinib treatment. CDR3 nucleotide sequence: TGCGCGACTTCACCGGGGGTGACCATGAACACTGAAGCTTTCTTT. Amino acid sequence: CATSPGVTMNTEAFF.